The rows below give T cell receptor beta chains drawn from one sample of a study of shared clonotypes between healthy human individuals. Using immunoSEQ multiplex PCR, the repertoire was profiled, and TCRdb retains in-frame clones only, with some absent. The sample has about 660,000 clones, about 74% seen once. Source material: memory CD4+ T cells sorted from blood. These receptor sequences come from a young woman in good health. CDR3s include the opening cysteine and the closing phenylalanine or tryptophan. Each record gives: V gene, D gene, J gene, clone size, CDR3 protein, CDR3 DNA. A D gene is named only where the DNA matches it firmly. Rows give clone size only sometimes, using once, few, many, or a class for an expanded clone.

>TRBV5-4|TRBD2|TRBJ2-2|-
CASSAGLAGGINTGELFF
TGTGCCAGCAGCGCAGGACTAGCGGGAGGGATAAACACCGGGGAGCTGTTTTTT
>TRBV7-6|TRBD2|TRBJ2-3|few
CASSKTSGNWRSDTQYF
TGTGCCAGCAGCAAGACTAGCGGGAACTGGAGGTCAGATACGCAGTATTTT
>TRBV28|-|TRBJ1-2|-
CASGQIHNYGYTF
TGTGCCAGCGGGCAGATACATAACTATGGCTACACCTTC
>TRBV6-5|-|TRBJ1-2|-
CASSYSILQDYGYTF
TGTGCCAGCAGTTACTCGATCCTACAGGACTATGGCTACACCTTC
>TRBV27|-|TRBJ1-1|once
CASGYRALNTEAFF
TGTGCCAGCGGCTACAGAGCACTGAACACTGAAGCTTTCTTT
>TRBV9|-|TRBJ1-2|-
CASSARLELLRGYTF
TGTGCCAGCAGCGCAAGGCTGGAGCTCTTGAGGGGCTACACCTTC
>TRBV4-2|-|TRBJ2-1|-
CASRGSTDNEQFF
TGTGCCAGCAGGGGATCAACCGACAATGAGCAGTTCTTC
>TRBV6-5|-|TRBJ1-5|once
CASSSNKGPNQPQHF
TGTGCCAGCAGTTCTAATAAGGGCCCCAATCAGCCCCAGCATTTT
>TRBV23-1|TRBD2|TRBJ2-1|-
CASSPSSLAGGSSPYNEQFF
TGCGCCAGCAGTCCCTCCTCCCTAGCGGGAGGCTCCTCACCCTACAATGAGCAGTTCTTC
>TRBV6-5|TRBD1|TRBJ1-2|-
CASRSRGANYGYTF
TGTGCCAGCAGGTCCAGGGGGGCTAACTATGGCTACACCTTC